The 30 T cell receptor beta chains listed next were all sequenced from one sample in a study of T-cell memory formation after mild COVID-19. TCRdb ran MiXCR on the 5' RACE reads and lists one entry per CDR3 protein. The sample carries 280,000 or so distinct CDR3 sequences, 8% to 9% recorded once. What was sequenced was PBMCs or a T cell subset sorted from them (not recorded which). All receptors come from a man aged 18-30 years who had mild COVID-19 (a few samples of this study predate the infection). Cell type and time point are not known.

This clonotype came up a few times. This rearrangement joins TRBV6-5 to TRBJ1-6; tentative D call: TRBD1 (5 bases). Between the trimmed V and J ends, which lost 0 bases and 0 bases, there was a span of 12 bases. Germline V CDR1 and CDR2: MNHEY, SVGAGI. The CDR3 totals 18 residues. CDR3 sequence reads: CASSYSSGHDSYNSPLHF. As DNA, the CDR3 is TGTGCCAGCAGTTACTCGTCCGGACACGACTCCTATAATTCACCCCTCCACTTT.

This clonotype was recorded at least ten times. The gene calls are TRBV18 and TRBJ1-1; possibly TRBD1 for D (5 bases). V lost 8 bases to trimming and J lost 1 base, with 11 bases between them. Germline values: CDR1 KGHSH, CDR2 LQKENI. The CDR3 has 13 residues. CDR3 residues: CASSPGQNTEAFF. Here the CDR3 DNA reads TGTGCCAGCAGCCCCGGACAGAACACTGAAGCTTTCTTT.

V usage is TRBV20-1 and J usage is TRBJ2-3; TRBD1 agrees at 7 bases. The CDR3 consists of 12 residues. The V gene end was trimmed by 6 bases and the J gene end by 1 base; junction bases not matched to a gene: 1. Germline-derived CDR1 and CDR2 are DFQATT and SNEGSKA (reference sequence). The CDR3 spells CSAGTGTDTQYF. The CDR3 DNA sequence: TGCAGTGCGGGGACAGGCACAGATACGCAGTATTTT.

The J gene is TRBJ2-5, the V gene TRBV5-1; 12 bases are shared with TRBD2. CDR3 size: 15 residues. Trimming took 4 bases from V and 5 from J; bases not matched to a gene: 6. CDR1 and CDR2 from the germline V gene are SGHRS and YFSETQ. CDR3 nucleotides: TGCGCCAGCAGCCGCACCGGGACTAGCGGGGAGACCCAGTACTTC. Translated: CASSRTGTSGETQYF.

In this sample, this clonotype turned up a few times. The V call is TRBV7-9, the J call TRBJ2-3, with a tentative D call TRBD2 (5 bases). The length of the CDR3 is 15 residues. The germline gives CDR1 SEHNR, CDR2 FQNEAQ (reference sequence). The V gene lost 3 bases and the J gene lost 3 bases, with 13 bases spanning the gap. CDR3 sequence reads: CASSFLGITTDTQYF. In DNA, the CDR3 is TGTGCCAGCAGCTTCCTCGGGATCACTACAGATACGCAGTATTTT.

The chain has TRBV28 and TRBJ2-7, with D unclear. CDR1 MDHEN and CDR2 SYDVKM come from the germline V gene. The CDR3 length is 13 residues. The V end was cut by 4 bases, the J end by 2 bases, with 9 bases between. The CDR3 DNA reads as TGTGCCAGCAGTTACGGACCGGCCTACGAGCAGTACGTC. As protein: CASSYGPAYEQYV.

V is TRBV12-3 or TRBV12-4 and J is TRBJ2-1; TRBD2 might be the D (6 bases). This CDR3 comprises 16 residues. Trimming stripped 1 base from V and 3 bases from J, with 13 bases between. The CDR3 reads CASSLGAGGVYNEQFF. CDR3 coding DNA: TGTGCCAGCAGTTTAGGTGCCGGGGGAGTCTACAATGAGCAGTTCTTC.

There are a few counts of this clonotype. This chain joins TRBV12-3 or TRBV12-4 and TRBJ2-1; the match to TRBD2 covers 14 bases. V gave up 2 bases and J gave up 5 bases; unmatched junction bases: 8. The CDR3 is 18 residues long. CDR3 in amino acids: CASSLWGGLAGAHNEQFF. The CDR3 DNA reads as TGTGCCAGCAGTTTATGGGGGGGACTAGCGGGGGCCCACAATGAGCAGTTCTTC.

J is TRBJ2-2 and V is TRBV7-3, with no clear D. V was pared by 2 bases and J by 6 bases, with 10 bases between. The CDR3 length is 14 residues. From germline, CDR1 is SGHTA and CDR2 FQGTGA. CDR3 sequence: CASSLDSGAGELFF. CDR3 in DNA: TGTGCCAGCAGCTTAGACTCAGGAGCCGGGGAGCTGTTTTTT.

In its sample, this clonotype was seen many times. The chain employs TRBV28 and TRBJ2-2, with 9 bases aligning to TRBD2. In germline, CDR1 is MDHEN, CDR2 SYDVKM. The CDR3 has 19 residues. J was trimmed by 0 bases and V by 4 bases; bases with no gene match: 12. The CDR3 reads CASSSSWRGGFTNTGELFF. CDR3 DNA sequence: TGTGCCAGCAGTTCCTCCTGGCGGGGGGGTTTCACGAACACCGGGGAGCTGTTTTTT.

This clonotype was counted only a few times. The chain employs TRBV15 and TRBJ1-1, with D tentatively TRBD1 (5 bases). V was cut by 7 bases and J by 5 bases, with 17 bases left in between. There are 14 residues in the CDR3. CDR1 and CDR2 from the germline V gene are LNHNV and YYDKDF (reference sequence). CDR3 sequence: CATTGRGSSTEAFF. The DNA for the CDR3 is TGTGCCACCACAGGGAGGGGTAGTAGTACTGAAGCTTTCTTT.

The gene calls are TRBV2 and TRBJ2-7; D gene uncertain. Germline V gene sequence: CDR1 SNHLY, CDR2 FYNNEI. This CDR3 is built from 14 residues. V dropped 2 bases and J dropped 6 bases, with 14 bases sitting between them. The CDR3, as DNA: TGTGCCAGCAGTGAACGTAGGGCTGGTCCCGAGCAGTACTTC. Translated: CASSERRAGPEQYF.

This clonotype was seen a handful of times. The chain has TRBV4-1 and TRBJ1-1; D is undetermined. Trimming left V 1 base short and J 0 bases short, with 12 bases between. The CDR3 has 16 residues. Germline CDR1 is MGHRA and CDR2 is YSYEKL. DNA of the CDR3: TGCGCCAGCAGCCAAGTAAGCCAAACCATGAACACTGAAGCTTTCTTT. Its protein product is CASSQVSQTMNTEAFF.

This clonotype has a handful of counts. The CDR3 spells CASSPSGEGDTQYF. The CDR3 region has the DNA TGTGCCAGCAGTCCCAGTGGAGAGGGAGATACGCAGTATTTT. J is TRBJ2-3 and V is TRBV12-3 or TRBV12-4; D may be TRBD2 (5 bases). The CDR3 extends over 14 amino acids. Trimming took off 5 bases at V and 5 bases at J, with 14 bases between the two ends.

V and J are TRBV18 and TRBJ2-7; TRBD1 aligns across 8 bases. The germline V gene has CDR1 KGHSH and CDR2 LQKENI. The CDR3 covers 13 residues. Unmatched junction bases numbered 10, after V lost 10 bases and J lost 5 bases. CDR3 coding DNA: TGTGCCACCTCTCAGGGGGCACGGGACGAGCAGTACGTC. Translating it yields CATSQGARDEQYV.

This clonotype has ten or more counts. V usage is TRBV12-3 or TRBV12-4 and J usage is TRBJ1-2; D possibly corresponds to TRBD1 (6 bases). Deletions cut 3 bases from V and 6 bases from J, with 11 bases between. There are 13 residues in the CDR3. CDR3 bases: TGTGCCAGCAGTTTCACGGGGGCAAATGGCTACACCTTC. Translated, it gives CASSFTGANGYTF.

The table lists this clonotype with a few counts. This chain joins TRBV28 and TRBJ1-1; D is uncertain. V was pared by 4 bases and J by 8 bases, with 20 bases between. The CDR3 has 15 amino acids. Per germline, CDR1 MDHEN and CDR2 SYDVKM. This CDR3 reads CASSSERFYGVEAFF. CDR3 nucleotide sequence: TGTGCCAGCAGTTCGGAGAGGTTCTATGGGGTCGAAGCTTTCTTT. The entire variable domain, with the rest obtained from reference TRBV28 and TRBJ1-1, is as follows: DVKVTQSSRYLVKRTGEKVFLECVQDMDHENMFWYRQDPGLGLRLIYFSYDVKMKEKGDIPEGYSVSREKKERFSLILESASTNQTSMYLCASSSERFYGVEAFFGQGTRLTVV.

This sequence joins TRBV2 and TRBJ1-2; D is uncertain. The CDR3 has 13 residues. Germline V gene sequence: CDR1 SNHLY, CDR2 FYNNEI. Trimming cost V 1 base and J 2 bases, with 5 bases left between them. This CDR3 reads CASSEVHNYGYTF. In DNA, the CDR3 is TGTGCCAGCAGTGAAGTACACAACTATGGCTACACCTTC.

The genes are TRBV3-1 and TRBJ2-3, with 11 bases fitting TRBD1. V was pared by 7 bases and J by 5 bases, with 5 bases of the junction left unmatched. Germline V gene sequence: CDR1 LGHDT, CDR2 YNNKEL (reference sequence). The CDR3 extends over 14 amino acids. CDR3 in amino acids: CASNPGQGGDTQYF. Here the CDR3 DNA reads TGTGCCAGCAACCCGGGACAGGGGGGAGATACGCAGTATTTT.

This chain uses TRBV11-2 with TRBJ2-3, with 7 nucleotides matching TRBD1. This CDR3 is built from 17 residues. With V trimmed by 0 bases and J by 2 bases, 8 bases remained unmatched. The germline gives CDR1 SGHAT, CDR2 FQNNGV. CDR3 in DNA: TGTGCCAGCAGCTTAGATAGGGACAGCCACCCCACAGATACGCAGTATTTT. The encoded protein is CASSLDRDSHPTDTQYF.

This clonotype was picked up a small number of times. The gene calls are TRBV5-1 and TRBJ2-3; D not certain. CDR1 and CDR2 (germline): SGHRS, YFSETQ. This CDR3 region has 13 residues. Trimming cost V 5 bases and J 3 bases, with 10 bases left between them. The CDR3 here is CASSVRITDTQYF. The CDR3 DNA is TGCGCCAGCAGTGTCAGAATAACAGATACGCAGTATTTT.

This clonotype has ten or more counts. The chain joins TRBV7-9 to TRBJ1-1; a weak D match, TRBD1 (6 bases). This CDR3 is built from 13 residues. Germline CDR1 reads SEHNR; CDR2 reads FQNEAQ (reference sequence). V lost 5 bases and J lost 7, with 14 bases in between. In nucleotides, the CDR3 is TGTGCCAGCAGCCGGGACACTCAGCGTGAAGCTTTCTTT. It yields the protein CASSRDTQREAFF.

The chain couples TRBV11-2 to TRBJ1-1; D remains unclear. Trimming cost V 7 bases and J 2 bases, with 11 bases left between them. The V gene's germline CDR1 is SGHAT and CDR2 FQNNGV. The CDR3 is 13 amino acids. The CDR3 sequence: CASIYQPNTEAFF. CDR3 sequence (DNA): TGTGCCAGCATATATCAGCCCAACACTGAAGCTTTCTTT.

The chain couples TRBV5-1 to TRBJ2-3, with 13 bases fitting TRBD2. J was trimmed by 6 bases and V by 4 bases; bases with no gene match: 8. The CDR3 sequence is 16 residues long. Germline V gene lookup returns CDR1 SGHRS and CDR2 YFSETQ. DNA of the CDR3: TGCGCCAGCAGCCCACGACTAGCGGGAGGAAGGGATACGCAGTATTTT. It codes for CASSPRLAGGRDTQYF.

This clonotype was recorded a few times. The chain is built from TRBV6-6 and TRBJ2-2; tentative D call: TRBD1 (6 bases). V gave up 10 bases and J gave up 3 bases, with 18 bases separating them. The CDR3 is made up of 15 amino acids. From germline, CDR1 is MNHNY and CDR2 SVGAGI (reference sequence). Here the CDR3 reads CAIVKVQGHTGELFF. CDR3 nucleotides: TGTGCCATTGTCAAAGTACAGGGCCACACCGGGGAGCTGTTTTTT.

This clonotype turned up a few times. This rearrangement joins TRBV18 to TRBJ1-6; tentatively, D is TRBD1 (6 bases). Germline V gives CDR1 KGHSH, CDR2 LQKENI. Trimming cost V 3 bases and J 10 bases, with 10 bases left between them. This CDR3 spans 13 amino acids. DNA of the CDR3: TGTGCCAGCTCACCGGGACAAGGGTCACCCCTCCACTTT. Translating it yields CASSPGQGSPLHF.

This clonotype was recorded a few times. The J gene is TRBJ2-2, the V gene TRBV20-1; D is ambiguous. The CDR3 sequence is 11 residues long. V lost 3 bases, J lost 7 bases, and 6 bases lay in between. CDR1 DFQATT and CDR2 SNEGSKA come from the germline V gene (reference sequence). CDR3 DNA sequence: TGCAGTGCTAGGAACGTCGGGGAGCTGTTTTTT. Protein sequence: CSARNVGELFF.

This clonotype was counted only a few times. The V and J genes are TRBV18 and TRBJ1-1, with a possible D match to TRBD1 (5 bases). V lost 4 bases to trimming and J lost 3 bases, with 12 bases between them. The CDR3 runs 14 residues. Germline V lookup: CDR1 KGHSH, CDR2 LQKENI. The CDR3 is CASSQGVADTEAFF. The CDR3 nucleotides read TGTGCCAGCTCACAAGGGGTTGCGGACACTGAAGCTTTCTTT.

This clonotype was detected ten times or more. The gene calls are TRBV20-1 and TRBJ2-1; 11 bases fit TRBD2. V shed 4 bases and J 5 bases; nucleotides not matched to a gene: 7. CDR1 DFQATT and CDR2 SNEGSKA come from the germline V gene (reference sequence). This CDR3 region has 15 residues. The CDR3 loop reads CSATIAGGNNNEQFF. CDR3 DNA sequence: TGCAGTGCTACCATAGCGGGGGGGAACAACAATGAGCAGTTCTTC.

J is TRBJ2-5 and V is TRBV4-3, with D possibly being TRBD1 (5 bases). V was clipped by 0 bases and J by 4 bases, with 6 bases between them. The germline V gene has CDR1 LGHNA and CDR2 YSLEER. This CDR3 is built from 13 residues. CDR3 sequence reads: CASSQERGETQYF. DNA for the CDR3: TGCGCCAGCAGCCAAGAAAGGGGAGAGACCCAGTACTTC.